A single sample gave rise to the 19 T cell receptor beta chains below, sequenced in a study of shared clonotypes between healthy human individuals. Measured with immunoSEQ multiplex PCR; TCRdb has only the in-frame clones, and not every one. The data contain 300,000 or so clones, approximately 74% of them singletons. Input material: memory CD4+ T cells sorted from blood. Sample subset: CD45RA-negative fraction. The receptors were gathered from a man aged 30 to 39 in good health.

The genes are TRBV7-7 and TRBJ2-5, with 13 bases identical to TRBD2. J was trimmed by 5 bases and V by 5 bases; bases with no gene match: 5. Germline V gene lookup returns CDR1 SSHAT and CDR2 FNYEAQ (reference sequence). The CDR3 extends over 15 amino acids. The CDR3 DNA is TGTGCCAGCAGCAAACTAGCGGGAGGGCCGGAGACCCAGTACTTC. Its translation: CASSKLAGGPETQYF.

The chain uses TRBV28 and TRBJ2-2, with D possibly being TRBD1 (5 bases). Trimming left V 7 bases short and J 7 bases short, with 16 bases between. The length of the CDR3 is 14 residues. Per germline, CDR1 MDHEN and CDR2 SYDVKM. The CDR3 sequence: CASKSPGNVGELFF. For the CDR3, the DNA is TGTGCCAGCAAATCCCCAGGGAACGTCGGGGAGCTGTTTTTT.

This clone was recorded once. This chain connects TRBV19 to TRBJ2-1; TRBD2 matches at 9 bases. V lost 8 bases to trimming and J lost 10 bases; unmatched junction nucleotides: 21. The CDR3 covers 17 residues. The germline CDR1 and CDR2 sequences are LNHDA and SQIVND (reference sequence). This CDR3 is CASLSPRVAGVVREQFF. The CDR3 region has the DNA TGTGCCAGTCTATCCCCCCGGGTAGCGGGAGTGGTAAGGGAGCAGTTCTTC.

The genes are TRBV28 and TRBJ1-1; D is unclear. Germline assignment: CDR1 MDHEN and CDR2 SYDVKM. The CDR3 has 13 amino acids. V lost 6 bases, J lost 1 base, and 9 bases lay in between. CDR3 amino acids: CASSGFGNTEAFF. Here the CDR3 DNA reads TGTGCCAGCAGCGGATTCGGGAACACTGAAGCTTTCTTT.

This chain joins TRBV28 and TRBJ2-3; D is possibly TRBD2 (6 bases). The CDR3 loop spans 15 amino acids. The V end was cut by 6 bases, the J end by 2 bases, with 15 bases between. The germline V gene encodes CDR1 MDHEN and CDR2 SYDVKM. Here the CDR3 DNA reads TGTGCCAGCAGGGACTACGGTAAATTCACAGATACGCAGTATTTT. As protein: CASRDYGKFTDTQYF.

The chain links TRBV10-2 to TRBJ1-2; 9 bases align to TRBD1. V gave up 5 bases and J gave up 2 bases; unmatched junction bases: 6. CDR1 is WSHSY and CDR2 is SAAADI in the germline V gene. The CDR3 is 15 residues long. The CDR3 DNA is TGCGCCAGCAGTCTCTACAGGGGGCAGAACTATGGCTACACCTTC. Translation: CASSLYRGQNYGYTF.

Concerning this clone: A much larger clone is a single base away; this may be a read error. Other DNA sequences of this sample code for an identical CDR3. The CDR3 DNA reads as TGTGCCAGCAGCTTGGGGGGAGGCTCCTACAATGAGCAGTTCTTC. Its protein product is CASSLGGGSYNEQFF. The chain recombines TRBV5-4 with TRBJ2-1; D is possibly TRBD2 (6 bases). In germline, CDR1 is SGHNT, CDR2 YYREEE (reference sequence). Trimming took 0 bases from V and 0 from J, leaving 7 bases between them. The CDR3 is made up of 15 amino acids.

A few counts support this clone. This sequence joins TRBV7-2 and TRBJ2-1, with D perhaps TRBD2 (6 bases). The germline V gene has CDR1 SGHTA and CDR2 FQGNSA. The CDR3 extends over 16 amino acids. Trimming cost V 1 base and J 6 bases, with 16 bases left between them. CDR3 region: CASSLDGPGVGNEQFF. The CDR3 coding sequence is TGTGCCAGCAGCTTAGACGGTCCGGGGGTGGGCAATGAGCAGTTCTTC. The full variable domain, with the rest looked up from reference TRBV7-2 and TRBJ2-1, is GAGVSQSPSNKVTEKGKDVELRCDPISGHTALYWYRQSLGQGLEFLIYFQGNSAPDKSGLPSDRFSAERTGGSVSTLTIQRTQQEDSAVYLCASSLDGPGVGNEQFFGPGTRLTVL.

The genes are TRBV6-5 and TRBJ2-3, with unresolved D. The CDR3 contains 13 residues. V shed 11 bases and J shed 3 bases, with 15 bases lying between them. Germline lookup yields CDR1 MNHEY and CDR2 SVGAGI. The CDR3: CASRPLGTDTQYF. CDR3 coding DNA: TGTGCCTCACGACCGCTAGGGACAGATACGCAGTATTTT.

This clone was seen only once. The chain is built from TRBV7-4 and TRBJ1-5; D is unclear. CDR3 length: 13 amino acids. Trimming took off 5 bases at V and 10 bases at J, with 15 bases between the two ends. Germline CDR1 is SGHVT and CDR2 is SQSDAQ. The CDR3 DNA sequence: TGTGCCAGCAGCCGAGAACGAGGGAGTCCCCAGCATTTT. This gives the protein CASSRERGSPQHF. Full variable domain (missing parts from reference TRBV7-4 and TRBJ1-5): GAGVSQSPRYKVAKRGRDVALRCDSISGHVTLYWYRQTLGQGSEVLTYSQSDAQRDKSGRPSGRFSAERPERSVSTLKIQRTEQGDSAVYLCASSRERGSPQHFGDGTRLSIL.

The chain has TRBV11-2 and TRBJ2-3; 7 bases align to TRBD2. With 4 bases clipped from V and 0 bases from J, the junction kept 10 bases outside the gene matches. The CDR3 sequence is 17 residues long. CDR1 and CDR2 from the germline V gene are SGHAT and FQNNGV. The CDR3 reads CASSSPGLGPSTDTQYF. CDR3 in DNA: TGTGCCAGCAGCTCTCCCGGACTAGGCCCTAGCACAGATACGCAGTATTTT. Full variable domain (rest looked up from reference TRBV11-2 and TRBJ2-3): EAGVAQSPRYKIIEKRQSVAFWCNPISGHATLYWYQQILGQGPKLLIQFQNNGVVDDSQLPKDRFSAERLKGVDSTLKIQPAKLEDSAVYLCASSSPGLGPSTDTQYFGPGTRLTVL.

The chain carries TRBV7-2 and TRBJ2-1; TRBD2 aligns across 7 bases. This CDR3 is 15 amino acids long. Germline V gene data show CDR1 as SGHTA and CDR2 as FQGNSA. J gave up 5 bases and V 2 bases, and 6 bases lay outside the gene matches. The DNA of the CDR3 is TGTGCCAGCAGCTTATGGGCTAGCGGCCACAATGAGCAGTTCTTC. Encoded protein: CASSLWASGHNEQFF.

This clone occurred once. The chain combines TRBV5-6 with TRBJ1-5, with no clear D. The CDR3 runs to 14 residues. Between the trimmed V and J ends, which lost 1 base and 3 bases, there was a span of 8 bases. Germline CDR1 SGHDT, CDR2 YYEEEE. The CDR3 bases are TGTGCCAGCAGCTTGTTCAAAGACAATCAGCCCCAGCATTTT. This codes for CASSLFKDNQPQHF.

V and J are TRBV6-6 and TRBJ2-2; D is undetermined. V lost 7 bases and J lost 5, with 5 bases in between. The germline gives CDR1 MNHNY, CDR2 SVGAGI (reference sequence). The CDR3 consists of 11 residues. The chain's CDR3 is CASKTTGELFF. The DNA for the CDR3 is TGTGCCAGCAAAACTACCGGGGAGCTGTTTTTT.

The chain joins TRBV20-1 to TRBJ1-6; D gene uncertain. Germline loops: CDR1 DFQATT, CDR2 SNEGSKA (reference sequence). V was trimmed by 3 bases and J by 15 bases, leaving 9 bases between them. The CDR3 has 10 amino acids. CDR3 amino acids: CSARWEDLHF. CDR3 in DNA: TGCAGTGCTAGGTGGGAAGACCTCCACTTT.

The CDR3 protein is CASSLERVGYTGELFF. DNA for the CDR3: TGTGCCAGCAGTTTAGAGCGGGTGGGATACACCGGGGAGCTGTTTTTT. The chain recombines TRBV27 with TRBJ2-2, with D possibly TRBD2 on 6 matching bases. Per germline, CDR1 MNHEY and CDR2 SMNVEV (reference sequence). With 2 bases removed from V and 3 bases from J, the gap between germline ends came to 13 bases. This CDR3 region has 16 residues.

This chain links TRBV7-9 with TRBJ2-5; D might be TRBD2 (6 bases). V was trimmed by 3 bases and J by 5 bases, leaving 16 bases between them. Per germline, CDR1 SEHNR and CDR2 FQNEAQ (reference sequence). This CDR3 region has 15 residues. The CDR3 reads CASSFSAQGGETQYF. CDR3 coding DNA: TGTGCCAGCAGCTTTTCGGCTCAGGGAGGCGAGACCCAGTACTTC. The entire variable domain, with the rest obtained from reference TRBV7-9 and TRBJ2-5, is as follows: DTGVSQNPRHKITKRGQNVTFRCDPISEHNRLYWYRQTLGQGPEFLTYFQNEAQLEKSRLLSDRFSAERPKGSFSTLEIQRTEQGDSAMYLCASSFSAQGGETQYFGPGTRLLVL.

The gene calls are TRBV4-2 and TRBJ2-2; D is unresolved. V lost 1 base to trimming and J lost 2 bases, with 5 bases between them. Germline V gene lookup returns CDR1 LGHNA and CDR2 YNFKEQ. This CDR3 is built from 14 residues. For the CDR3, the DNA is TGTGCCAGCAGCCAAGGGACCAACACCGGGGAGCTGTTTTTT. The encoded protein is CASSQGTNTGELFF.

The V call is TRBV2, the J call TRBJ1-2; D remains unclear. Trimming took 4 bases from V and 4 from J, leaving 13 bases between them. This CDR3 comprises 14 residues. CDR1 SNHLY and CDR2 FYNNEI come from the germline V gene. Here the CDR3 DNA reads TGTGCCAGCAGTGGGAAAAGGGAGGCCTATGGCTACACCTTC. Translated, it gives CASSGKREAYGYTF.